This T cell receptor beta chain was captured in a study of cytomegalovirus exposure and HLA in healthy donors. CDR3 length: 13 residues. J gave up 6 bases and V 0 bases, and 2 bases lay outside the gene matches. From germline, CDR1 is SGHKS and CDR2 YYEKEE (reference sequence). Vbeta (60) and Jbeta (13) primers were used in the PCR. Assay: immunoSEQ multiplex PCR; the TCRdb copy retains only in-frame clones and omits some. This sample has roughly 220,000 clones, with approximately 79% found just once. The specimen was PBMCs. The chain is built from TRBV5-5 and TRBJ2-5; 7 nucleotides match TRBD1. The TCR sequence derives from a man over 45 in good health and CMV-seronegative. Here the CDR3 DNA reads TGTGCCAGCAGCTTGGGACAGGGAAAGACCCAGTACTTC. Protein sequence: CASSLGQGKTQYF. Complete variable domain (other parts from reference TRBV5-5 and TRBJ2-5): DAGVTQSPTHLIKTRGQQVTLRCSPISGHKSVSWYQQVLGQGPQFIFQYYEKEERGRGNFPDRFSARQFPNYSSELNVNALLLGDSALYLCASSLGQGKTQYFGPGTRLLVL.